This T cell receptor (beta chain) was obtained from a study of low-dose radiotherapy and immunotherapy resistance in tumors. This clonotype was counted ten times or more. CDR1 and CDR2 (germline): SGHVS, FNYEAQ. V shed 5 bases and J 5 bases; nucleotides not matched to a gene: 5. The length of the CDR3 is 13 residues. As for time point: after trial treatment. The treatment: LDRT plus nivolumab, ipilimumab, low-dose cyclophosphamide and aspirin (RACIN trial). Priming of first-strand cDNA relied on TRAV- and TRBV-specific primers (covering alpha and beta chains). A roughly 19-cycle PCR with a constant-region primer and V-primer adapter amplified TCRs. MiXCR, run by TCRdb on the reads, gives a single entry per CDR3 protein. There are approximately 46,000 distinct CDR3 sequences in the sample; around 25% occur only once, and around a tenth lies in the top ten.

V and J are TRBV7-6 and TRBJ2-7; 8 bases align to TRBD1. This receptor was identified in a male donor with prostate cancer. Source: PBMCs, taken after low-dose radiotherapy plus immunotherapy. CDR3 in DNA: TGTGCCAGCAGCCCGGACAGGGTAAACGAGCAGTACTTC. It codes for CASSPDRVNEQYF. Supplemented by reference TRBV7-6 and TRBJ2-7, the full variable domain reads GAGVSQSPRYKVTKRGQDVALRCDPISGHVSLYWYRQALGQGPEFLTYFNYEAQQDKSGLPNDRFSAERPEGSISTLTIQRTEQRDSAMYRCASSPDRVNEQYFGPGTRLTVT.